This T cell receptor beta chain was sequenced for a study of T cell responses to AZD1222 COVID-19 vaccine. For the study at large: Second-dose recipients at about 4 or about 12 weeks were treated as one pooled group.

Of note for this clone: Antigen unknown.

The protocol was immunoSEQ multiplex PCR, while the TCRdb copy is restricted to in-frame clones and leaves out a portion. The sample holds 75,000 to 95,000 clones; 70% to 90% are singletons and the top ten take roughly 11%. Study findings and constraints: Reports say nearly half of spike-specific TCRs go after unmutated variant regions.

CDR3 size: 14 residues. This TCR was recovered from an adult in good health. The gene calls are TRBV21-1 and TRBJ2-3; the D segment call TRBD1 is taken from the table without a DNA check. TRBV21-1 has pseudogene status. The sample consisted of peripheral blood, taken on day 0 of AZD1222 vaccination. CDR3 amino acids: CASRGEFGPDTQYF. The CDR3 nucleotides are TGTGCCAGCAGGGGTGAGTTTGGGCCAGATACGCAGTATTTT.